Following are 15 T cell receptor beta chains from one sample sequenced in a study of blood T cells in healthy people across ages. The use of a sample-barcoded 5' primer and a J-beta primer mix characterized a second PCR of about 7 to 12 cycles. Via MiXCR, TCRdb re-called the 5' RACE reads, giving one row per CDR3 protein. Counted here are about 650,000 distinct CDR3 sequences, around 52% occurring once; the ten biggest clones make up roughly 13%. Sequencing was performed on blood. These TCRs come from a woman aged 80 or older in good health.

This chain connects TRBV4-1 to TRBJ2-5; possibly TRBD2 for D (6 bases). The V end lost 4 bases, the J end lost 7 bases, and 10 bases lay between the germline ends. Looked up from germline, CDR1 is MGHRA and CDR2 is YSYEKL. This CDR3 has 12 amino acids. CDR3 region: CASSPVGGTQYF. CDR3 in DNA: TGCGCCAGCAGCCCCGTGGGAGGGACCCAGTACTTC.

The genes are TRBV3-1 and TRBJ2-2; 7 bases are shared with TRBD1. This CDR3 has 13 residues. From germline, CDR1 is LGHDT and CDR2 YNNKEL (reference sequence). With V trimmed by 3 bases and J by 7 bases, 2 bases remained unmatched. The CDR3 DNA is TGTGCCAGCAGCCAGACAGGGCACGGGGAGCTGTTTTTT. This codes for CASSQTGHGELFF.

The chain joins TRBV2 to TRBJ2-2; D perhaps matches TRBD1 (6 bases). The germline CDR1 and CDR2 sequences are SNHLY and FYNNEI. The CDR3 has 15 residues. Deletions cut 1 base from V and 4 bases from J, with 10 bases between. CDR3 DNA sequence: TGTGCCAGCAGTGAAGTCAGGGGTAGCACCGGGGAGCTGTTTTTT. Protein sequence: CASSEVRGSTGELFF.

Details on this clonotype: A read error may explain this, as a much larger clone is one base away. V gene TRBV28 combines with J gene TRBJ2-5, with D perhaps matching TRBD1 (6 bases). The CDR3 has 17 residues. Germline assignment: CDR1 MDHEN and CDR2 SYDVKM. DNA of the CDR3: TGTGCCAGCAGTCCCTCATCCTGGGACAATAACCAAGGGACCCAGTACTTC. The encoded protein is CASSPSSWDNNQGTQYF.

The gene calls are TRBV25-1 and TRBJ1-2; the match to TRBD1 covers 9 bases. This CDR3 has 16 residues. Germline CDR1 and CDR2: MGHDK and SYGVNS. V was clipped by 5 bases and J by 2 bases; unmatched bases: 9. The CDR3 DNA reads as TGTGCCAGCAGTCCCCAGATGGGACAGGGCAACTATGGCTACACCTTC. Translated: CASSPQMGQGNYGYTF.

The rearrangement uses TRBV7-2 and TRBJ2-3; D not resolved. The J call may be mistaken, given a closer DNA end match to TRBJ1-5. CDR1 is SGHTA and CDR2 is FQGNSA in the germline V gene. The CDR3 loop spans 16 amino acids. The CDR3 here is CASSTSGLRRADTQHF. CDR3 DNA: TGTGCCAGCAGCACTTCCGGGCTCCGCCGCGCGGATACGCAGCATTTT.

This clonotype was detected many times. The chain combines TRBV7-2 with TRBJ2-3; tentative D call: TRBD1 (5 bases). Looked up from germline, CDR1 is SGHTA and CDR2 is FQGNSA. V shed 3 bases and J shed 0 bases, with 10 bases lying between them. The CDR3 has 15 residues. CDR3 loop: CASSLVWGSTDTQYF. CDR3 coding DNA: TGTGCCAGCAGCTTGGTATGGGGCAGCACAGATACGCAGTATTTT.

The chain has TRBV6-5 and TRBJ2-1; TRBD2 aligns across 13 bases. Germline loops: CDR1 MNHEY, CDR2 SVGAGI. The length of the CDR3 is 15 residues. V shed 5 bases, J shed 7 bases, and the junction held 5 bases outside the gene matches. CDR3 region: CASSRLAGGQNEQFF. CDR3 in DNA: TGTGCCAGCAGTAGACTAGCGGGGGGCCAGAATGAGCAGTTCTTC.

As to this clonotype: A clone one base away is much larger, so this may be a read error. CDR3 in DNA: TGTGCCAGCAGCCCCAGTGGGGTTGGCTCCTACGAGCAGTACTTC. It encodes CASSPSGVGSYEQYF. The genes are TRBV9 and TRBJ2-7; D ambiguous. Germline CDR1 and CDR2: SGDLS and YYNGEE. This CDR3 is 15 amino acids long. V lost 4 bases and J 0 bases, leaving 14 bases between the germline ends.

This rearrangement joins TRBV20-1 to TRBJ2-1, with a possible D match to TRBD2 (5 bases). Germline CDR1 DFQATT, CDR2 SNEGSKA (reference sequence). The CDR3 extends over 15 amino acids. Trimming shortened V by 6 bases and J by 12 bases, and 27 bases separated the two germline ends. As DNA, the CDR3 is TGCAGTGCCCTAGGCCCCCTCGCGCACCCACGGGGGCAGTTCTTC. Encoded protein: CSALGPLAHPRGQFF.

The rearrangement links TRBV7-2 to TRBJ2-7; weak D call: TRBD2 (6 bases). V was pared by 3 bases and J by 2 bases, with 14 bases between. Germline CDR1 SGHTA, CDR2 FQGNSA. This CDR3 contains 15 residues. CDR3 DNA sequence: TGTGCCAGCAGCTTCGGGACTCTTAGCCCCTACGAGCAGTACTTC. Protein sequence: CASSFGTLSPYEQYF.

The rearrangement links TRBV7-2 to TRBJ2-1, with 8 positions matching TRBD2. Per germline, CDR1 SGHTA and CDR2 FQGNSA. With 4 bases clipped from V and 3 bases from J, the junction kept 8 bases outside the gene matches. The CDR3 totals 16 residues. As DNA, the CDR3 is TGTGCCAGCAGCTCGGATCTCAGCGGGAGCTACAATGAGCAGTTCTTC. This encodes CASSSDLSGSYNEQFF. Based on the CDR3 plus reference TRBV7-2 and TRBJ2-1, the full variable domain is GAGVSQSPSNKVTEKGKDVELRCDPISGHTALYWYRQSLGQGLEFLIYFQGNSAPDKSGLPSDRFSAERTGGSVSTLTIQRTQQEDSAVYLCASSSDLSGSYNEQFFGPGTRLTVL.

This clonotype was observed many times. The chain employs TRBV11-2 and TRBJ1-6; TRBD1 is a possible D gene (6 bases). V lost 8 bases to trimming and J lost 7 bases, with 15 bases between them. Germline CDR1 SGHAT, CDR2 FQNNGV. The CDR3 loop spans 14 amino acids. CDR3 sequence reads: CASSGGPGNSPLHF. As DNA, the CDR3 is TGTGCCAGCTCTGGGGGGCCGGGGAATTCACCCCTCCACTTT.

The rearrangement uses TRBV19 and TRBJ2-1; TRBD1 might be the D (6 bases). Trimming removed 10 bases from V and 6 bases from J, with 16 bases in between. The CDR3 has 13 amino acids. Germline CDR1 is LNHDA and CDR2 is SQIVND (reference sequence). The CDR3: CATATGFINEQFF. The CDR3 DNA is TGTGCCACTGCGACAGGATTCATCAATGAGCAGTTCTTC.

The J gene is TRBJ2-2, the V gene TRBV29-1; 10 bases agree with TRBD1. V gave up 5 bases and J gave up 4 bases; unmatched junction bases: 4. The CDR3 loop spans 14 amino acids. Per germline, CDR1 SQVTM and CDR2 ANQGSEA. The CDR3 region is CSVWDRGGTGELFF. CDR3 in DNA: TGCAGCGTTTGGGACAGGGGAGGCACCGGGGAGCTGTTTTTT.